The entry below describes one T cell receptor beta chain. Its antigen is unidentified. The sample is drawn from a study of vaccination effects on CD4 cells after COVID-19. Assay: immunoSEQ multiplex PCR; the TCRdb copy retains only in-frame clones and omits some. Of approximately 30,000 clones detected, around 80% appear once; the ten largest clones hold about 1.6%. With the ViraFEST assay, the study expanded antigen-specific CD4+ T cells using viral peptide pools, then sequenced them. Following 10 days of culture, CD4+ T cells were isolated. Everyone in the study got two shots of either the BNT162b2 or mRNA-1273 vaccine. There are 14 residues in the CDR3. V was trimmed by 1 base and J by 4 bases, leaving 10 bases between them. Germline lookup yields CDR1 SGHTA and CDR2 FQGNSA.

Sequenced here: CD4+ T cells from PBMCs cultured with HCoV-NL63 spike peptides, sampled after COVID-19 vaccination. The chain carries TRBV7-2 and TRBJ1-2, with a possible D match to TRBD1 (6 bases). The TCR originated in a human donor who received a COVID-19 vaccine. Some clones in this sample may be carry-over from other donors' samples. This chain's CDR3 is CASSLGGRGYGYTF. CDR3 bases: TGTGCCAGCAGCTTAGGCGGCAGGGGCTATGGCTACACCTTC. The variable domain in full, with the rest retrieved from reference TRBV7-2 and TRBJ1-2, is GAGVSQSPSNKVTEKGKDVELRCDPISGHTALYWYRQSLGQGLEFLIYFQGNSAPDKSGLPSDRFSAERTGGSVSTLTIQRTQQEDSAVYLCASSLGGRGYGYTFGSGTRLTVV.